Below, 22 T cell receptor beta chains from the same sample are listed, as sequenced in a study of chemoradiotherapy in HPV16-positive cancers. Using immunoSEQ multiplex PCR, the repertoire was profiled, and TCRdb retains in-frame clones only, with some absent. Among nearly 2,000 clones listed, under 90% were seen once. This sample comprised tumor tissue, obtained from a patient who underwent chemoradiotherapy. The receptors were sampled from a human donor with HPV-associated anogenital cancer.

This sequence joins TRBV7-6 and TRBJ1-5, with a weak D call TRBD1 (6 bases). Germline CDR1 is SGHVS and CDR2 is FNYEAQ. V dropped 1 base and J dropped 6 bases, with 16 bases sitting between them. The CDR3 is made up of 16 amino acids. The CDR3, as DNA: TGTGCCAGCAGCTTAGGGGGCCCCAGGGGTGGTCAGCCCCAGCATTTT. It yields the protein CASSLGGPRGGQPQHF.

This clone was counted a few times. V gene TRBV6-1 combines with J gene TRBJ1-5, with D perhaps TRBD1 (5 bases). The V gene's germline CDR1 is MNHNS and CDR2 SASEGT. Trimming removed 3 bases from V and 6 bases from J, with 9 bases in between. CDR3 length: 13 residues. This CDR3 reads CASSDRDVQPQHF. The CDR3 DNA is TGTGCCAGCAGTGACAGGGACGTTCAGCCCCAGCATTTT.

In DNA, the CDR3 is TGTGCCAGCAGTCCGGGTTCTGGTAACTATGGCTACACCTTC. Amino acid sequence: CASSPGSGNYGYTF. The chain links TRBV27 to TRBJ1-2; D remains ambiguous. With 5 bases removed from V and 1 base from J, the gap between germline ends came to 11 bases. The CDR3 is 14 residues long. CDR1 and CDR2 (germline): MNHEY, SMNVEV (reference sequence).

The gene calls are TRBV5-1 and TRBJ2-3, with D tentatively TRBD2 (8 bases). This CDR3 spans 16 amino acids. Germline V gives CDR1 SGHRS, CDR2 YFSETQ. The V end was cut by 4 bases, the J end by 8 bases, with 23 bases between. The CDR3 sequence is CASSPGLGEGAGTQYF. For the CDR3, the DNA is TGCGCCAGCAGCCCGGGACTAGGGGAGGGGGCAGGTACGCAGTATTTT.

The V gene is TRBV10-3, the J gene TRBJ1-6, with TRBD1 as a possible D gene (6 bases). CDR3 size: 17 residues. V shed 0 bases and J shed 10 bases, with 19 bases lying between them. The germline gives CDR1 ENHRY, CDR2 SYGVKD. In nucleotides, the CDR3 is TGTGCCATCAGTGAGTCGTCCCAAACAGGGTCAATATCACCCCTCCACTTT. As protein: CAISESSQTGSISPLHF.

V gene TRBV7-2 combines with J gene TRBJ2-5, with a tentative D call TRBD2 (6 bases). This CDR3 has 13 residues. In germline, CDR1 is SGHTA, CDR2 FQGNSA. The germline V and J ends were trimmed by 3 bases and 4 bases, with 9 bases remaining between them. The CDR3 bases are TGTGCCAGCAGCTTCTTCGGGGGAGAGACCCAGTACTTC. Its translation: CASSFFGGETQYF.

The chain employs TRBV18 and TRBJ2-2, with D possibly being TRBD1 (6 bases). Trimming left V 3 bases short and J 7 bases short, with 18 bases between. The CDR3 extends over 16 amino acids. Germline lookup yields CDR1 KGHSH and CDR2 LQKENI. The CDR3 region is CASSPRTVGSVGELFF. The CDR3 DNA reads as TGTGCCAGCTCACCGCGGACAGTTGGTTCGGTCGGGGAGCTGTTTTTT.

The rearrangement joins TRBV5-1 to TRBJ2-3; D unclear. From germline, CDR1 is SGHRS and CDR2 YFSETQ. The V gene lost 0 bases and the J gene lost 0 bases, with 8 bases spanning the gap. CDR3 length equals 15 residues. This CDR3 is CASSLGPRSTDTQYF. CDR3 sequence (DNA): TGCGCCAGCAGCTTGGGGCCACGAAGCACAGATACGCAGTATTTT.

V usage is TRBV19 and J usage is TRBJ1-1; possible D gene TRBD1, 5 bases. V shed 4 bases and J shed 2 bases, with 11 bases lying between them. The length of the CDR3 is 14 residues. CDR1 is LNHDA and CDR2 is SQIVND in the germline V gene (reference sequence). CDR3 bases: TGTGCCAGTAGTACCAGGGTCGGAAACACTGAAGCTTTCTTT. Encoded protein: CASSTRVGNTEAFF. The complete variable domain, with remaining parts taken from reference TRBV19 and TRBJ1-1, reads DGGITQSPKYLFRKEGQNVTLSCEQNLNHDAMYWYRQDPGQGLRLIYYSQIVNDFQKGDIAEGYSVSREKKESFPLTVTSAQKNPTAFYLCASSTRVGNTEAFFGQGTRLTVV.

The chain is built from TRBV7-2 and TRBJ2-3; D unclear. Trimming stripped 3 bases from V and 8 bases from J, with 12 bases between. Germline V gene lookup returns CDR1 SGHTA and CDR2 FQGNSA. The CDR3 contains 13 residues. The CDR3 is CASSFPPDATQYF. The CDR3, as DNA: TGTGCCAGCAGCTTTCCCCCAGATGCTACGCAGTATTTT.

This chain joins TRBV2 and TRBJ2-1; the D is unclear. This CDR3 contains 13 residues. Trimming cost V 7 bases and J 3 bases, with 10 bases left between them. Germline CDR1 reads SNHLY; CDR2 reads FYNNEI. The CDR3 DNA reads TGTGCCAGCAAGGGTAGCAGCTACAATGAGCAGTTCTTC. Its protein is CASKGSSYNEQFF.

The gene calls are TRBV18 and TRBJ1-3; maybe TRBD1 (5 bases). The length of the CDR3 is 15 residues. From germline, CDR1 is KGHSH and CDR2 LQKENI. V was cut by 2 bases and J by 0 bases, with 8 bases left in between. In DNA, the CDR3 is TGTGCCAGCTCACCAGGGGGATACTCTGGAAACACCATATATTTT. Translated: CASSPGGYSGNTIYF.

The genes are TRBV2 and TRBJ2-7; the D call may be TRBD1 or TRBD2 (6 bases each). Trimming cost V 11 bases and J 3 bases, with 17 bases left between them. The length of the CDR3 is 13 residues. Germline CDR1 is SNHLY and CDR2 is FYNNEI. The CDR3 protein is CAAGGGDFYEQYF. CDR3 DNA: TGTGCCGCCGGAGGGGGAGACTTCTACGAGCAGTACTTC.

CDR3 protein: CASSRYLGGRSTDTQYF. Here the CDR3 DNA reads TGTGCCAGCAGCCGCTATCTCGGGGGGAGGAGCACAGATACGCAGTATTTT. V gene TRBV5-4 combines with J gene TRBJ2-3; 7 nucleotides line up with TRBD2. The V gene end was trimmed by 4 bases and the J gene end by 0 bases; junction bases not matched to a gene: 11. From germline, CDR1 is SGHNT and CDR2 YYREEE (reference sequence). CDR3 size: 17 residues.

This clone was observed a few times. This sequence joins TRBV21-1 and TRBJ1-5; the table's D gene call, TRBD1, was not cross checked with the DNA. TRBV21-1 is noted as a pseudogene. The CDR3 loop spans 18 amino acids. CDR3 sequence: CASSKVGRGRLDNQPQHF. The CDR3 coding sequence is TGTGCCAGCAGCAAAGTCGGCAGGGGGAGGTTAGACAATCAGCCCCAGCATTTT.

The chain employs TRBV11-2 and TRBJ2-4; D call uncertain. V was shortened by 2 bases and J by 0 bases, with 8 bases between the two germline ends. Germline CDR1 SGHAT, CDR2 FQNNGV. There are 15 residues in the CDR3. The CDR3 DNA sequence: TGTGCCAGCAGCTTATTTTACGGAGCCAAAAACATTCAGTACTTC. Translating gives CASSLFYGAKNIQYF.

This clone was found a few times. The chain is built from TRBV27 and TRBJ2-1; 7 bases map to TRBD2. V shed 7 bases and J 9 bases; nucleotides not matched to a gene: 6. The CDR3 is 12 amino acids. Germline V gene lookup returns CDR1 MNHEY and CDR2 SMNVEV (reference sequence). CDR3 bases: TGTGCCAGCAACCCAGCGGGAAGTGAGCAGTTCTTC. This gives the protein CASNPAGSEQFF.

The V call is TRBV27, the J call TRBJ1-2; D is ambiguous. Trimming stripped 3 bases from V and 7 bases from J, with 9 bases between. CDR3 length equals 12 residues. Germline loops: CDR1 MNHEY, CDR2 SMNVEV (reference sequence). CDR3 nucleotides: TGTGCCAGCAGTTTCGGAGGTACTGGCTACACCTTC. Protein: CASSFGGTGYTF.

The chain couples TRBV5-6 to TRBJ1-6, with TRBD1 as a possible D gene (5 bases). Germline V lookup: CDR1 SGHDT, CDR2 YYEEEE. There are 15 residues in the CDR3. The V end lost 0 bases, the J end lost 7 bases, and 11 bases lay between the germline ends. CDR3 sequence (DNA): TGTGCCAGCAGCTTGGGGCAGGGCGGGAATTCACCCCTCCACTTT. Its translation is CASSLGQGGNSPLHF.

V usage is TRBV16 and J usage is TRBJ2-1; 9 bases are shared with TRBD2. The CDR3 runs 16 residues. Trimming at V came to 1 base and at J to 6 bases, leaving 7 bases not matched to a gene. CDR1 is KGHSY and CDR2 is FQNENV in the germline V gene. CDR3 in amino acids: CASSQLSAGGGNEQFF. Written as DNA, the CDR3 is TGTGCCAGCAGCCAATTATCAGCGGGAGGAGGCAATGAGCAGTTCTTC.

DNA of the CDR3: TGTGCCAGCAGCACAGGAGGATTAGATAAGACCCAGTACTTC. This encodes CASSTGGLDKTQYF. The chain recombines TRBV27 with TRBJ2-5; D possibly matches TRBD1 or TRBD2 (5 bases each). The germline V gene has CDR1 MNHEY and CDR2 SMNVEV (reference sequence). Trimming stripped 6 bases from V and 6 bases from J, with 17 bases between. The CDR3 has 14 residues.

The chain recombines TRBV5-6 with TRBJ2-1, with TRBD2 identical over 10 bases. The germline V gene encodes CDR1 SGHDT and CDR2 YYEEEE. CDR3 size: 16 residues. Unmatched junction bases numbered 8, after V lost 1 base and J lost 7 bases. CDR3 loop: CASSLPSGSYTNEQFF. The CDR3 coding sequence is TGTGCCAGCAGCTTGCCTAGCGGGAGCTATACGAATGAGCAGTTCTTC.